This passage covers 19 T cell receptor beta chains from one sample sequenced in a study of shared clonotypes between healthy human individuals (dated by TCRdb to 2019 to 2021). CD8 naive samples were CD45RO-negative cells positively selected for CCR7, giving a CD45RA+CCR7+ population that excluded TemRA cells. The library was obtained by the immunoSEQ multiplex PCR assay. TCRdb obtained this table from immuneACCESS and retained in-frame rearrangements with V and J assigned. These tables miss some clones; where compared with another copy, unresolved V genes account for less than half of the shortfall, and the remainder is unexplained. The sample yields about 2 million clones; less than 95% were counted once. 0.85% to 1.2% of the sample belongs to the ten largest clones. The sample comprised naive CD8+ T cells sorted from blood. The intended sense of this specimen's cell subset or site label: CD45RA+CCR7+. The receptors were gathered from a man between 18 and 29 years old in good health.

The V gene is TRBV7-9, the J gene TRBJ1-3, with D maybe TRBD1 (6 bases). The CDR3 is 17 amino acids. V was shortened by 0 bases and J by 2 bases, with 14 bases between the two germline ends. Germline V gene sequence: CDR1 SEHNR, CDR2 FQNEAQ (reference sequence). The CDR3 protein is CASSLALSGATGNTIYF. As DNA, the CDR3 is TGTGCCAGCAGCTTAGCGCTATCAGGGGCCACTGGAAACACCATATATTTT.

The chain couples TRBV18 to TRBJ2-5; D might be TRBD1 (5 bases). The CDR3 has 13 amino acids. V lost 3 bases and J 3 bases, leaving 8 bases between the germline ends. Germline lookup yields CDR1 KGHSH and CDR2 LQKENI. CDR3 DNA: TGTGCCAGCTCACCGGACACCGAAGAGACCCAGTACTTC. Its protein is CASSPDTEETQYF. Combining the CDR3 with reference TRBV18 and TRBJ2-5 gives the whole variable domain NAGVMQNPRHLVRRRGQEARLRCSPMKGHSHVYWYRQLPEEGLKFMVYLQKENIIDESGMPKERFSAEFPKEGPSILRIQQVVRGDSAAYFCASSPDTEETQYFGPGTRLLVL.

The V gene is TRBV2, the J gene TRBJ1-6, with TRBD1 as a possible D gene (5 bases). The CDR3 consists of 15 residues. In germline, CDR1 is SNHLY, CDR2 FYNNEI. V lost 6 bases to trimming and J lost 8 bases, with 17 bases between them. In nucleotides, the CDR3 is TGTGCCAGCAGAACCGGGACCGTTGGGGATTCACCCCTCCACTTT. Encoded protein: CASRTGTVGDSPLHF.

The V and J genes are TRBV29-1 and TRBJ2-3; D may match TRBD1 or TRBD2 (5 bases each). This CDR3 contains 12 residues. CDR1 and CDR2 (germline): SQVTM, ANQGSEA. Trimming cost V 4 bases and J 4 bases, with 9 bases left between them. CDR3 in DNA: TGCAGCGTTGGCGAGGGGTCAGATACGCAGTATTTT. Amino acids: CSVGEGSDTQYF.

The V call is TRBV7-9, the J call TRBJ2-1; D gene uncertain. Looked up from germline, CDR1 is SEHNR and CDR2 is FQNEAQ (reference sequence). V was trimmed by 1 base and J by 11 bases, leaving 12 bases between them. The CDR3 contains 13 residues. CDR3 sequence reads: CASSLDPDRKQFF. The CDR3 DNA sequence: TGTGCCAGCAGCTTAGACCCGGATAGAAAGCAGTTCTTC.

V gene TRBV6-6 combines with J gene TRBJ1-4; D is unresolved. V was trimmed by 6 bases and J by 8 bases, leaving 10 bases between them. Germline V CDR1 and CDR2: MNHNY, SVGAGI (reference sequence). This CDR3 is built from 12 residues. CDR3 region: CASSSSGEKLFF. In DNA form, the CDR3 reads TGTGCCAGCAGCAGCTCGGGGGAAAAACTGTTTTTT.

The chain uses TRBV27 and TRBJ1-1; TRBD1 might be the D (6 bases). V lost 7 bases and J 2 bases, leaving 14 bases between the germline ends. CDR1 is MNHEY and CDR2 is SMNVEV in the germline V gene (reference sequence). The length of the CDR3 is 14 residues. The DNA of the CDR3 is TGTGCCAGCACAAATCAGGGGAGCAACACTGAAGCTTTCTTT. Protein product: CASTNQGSNTEAFF.

This chain links TRBV10-3 with TRBJ1-1, with D possibly TRBD1 on 6 matching bases. Germline V CDR1 and CDR2: ENHRY, SYGVKD. This CDR3 has 13 amino acids. V was clipped by 7 bases and J by 5 bases, with 14 bases between them. The CDR3 bases are TGTGCCATCAAACAGGGAGGCGGAACTGAAGCTTTCTTT. Translated: CAIKQGGGTEAFF.

This sequence joins TRBV5-6 and TRBJ1-2; D gene ambiguous. V shed 4 bases and J shed 8 bases, with 15 bases lying between them. The CDR3 has 13 residues. Germline values: CDR1 SGHDT, CDR2 YYEEEE. The DNA of the CDR3 is TGTGCCAGCAGCAGGAGTGAGGAAAGGGGCTACACCTTC. Translating it yields CASSRSEERGYTF.

This clone was observed a single time. V usage is TRBV5-4 and J usage is TRBJ2-7, with a tentative D call TRBD1 (6 bases). The germline CDR1 and CDR2 sequences are SGHNT and YYREEE (reference sequence). This CDR3 spans 15 amino acids. V was shortened by 1 base and J by 0 bases, with 11 bases between the two germline ends. This CDR3 is CASSLWQGHSYEQYF. CDR3 DNA sequence: TGTGCCAGCAGCTTGTGGCAGGGACACTCCTACGAGCAGTACTTC.

This clone showed up just once. V gene TRBV5-4 combines with J gene TRBJ1-6; TRBD1 might be the D (5 bases). The CDR3 is made up of 12 amino acids. V was pared by 7 bases and J by 7 bases, with 9 bases between. In germline, CDR1 is SGHNT, CDR2 YYREEE (reference sequence). The CDR3 DNA sequence: TGTGCCAGCCAGGGAATAAATTCACCCCTCCACTTT. Its translation is CASQGINSPLHF.

This chain connects TRBV19 to TRBJ2-3; TRBD1 might be the D (6 bases). The CDR3 is 16 amino acids. Trimming removed 4 bases at V and 6 bases at J, with 20 bases between. Germline CDR1 is LNHDA and CDR2 is SQIVND (reference sequence). Here the CDR3 DNA reads TGTGCCAGTAGTACCGGACTCCAGGGGCCTTGGGATACGCAGTATTTT. Translating it yields CASSTGLQGPWDTQYF.

The chain is built from TRBV4-1 and TRBJ1-2; D unresolved. Per the germline V gene, CDR1 is MGHRA and CDR2 is YSYEKL. Trimming took 1 base from V and 1 from J, leaving 7 bases between them. CDR3 length equals 14 residues. DNA of the CDR3: TGCGCCAGCAGCCAAGTAACGGATAACTATGGCTACACCTTC. Translated, it gives CASSQVTDNYGYTF.

This clone was observed a single time. This sequence joins TRBV4-1 and TRBJ1-1, with 9 bases matching TRBD1. Trimming at V came to 4 bases and at J to 3 bases, leaving 9 bases not matched to a gene. CDR3 length: 16 amino acids. CDR1 and CDR2 from the germline V gene are MGHRA and YSYEKL. The CDR3 protein is CASSPRTGAIDTEAFF. CDR3 nucleotides: TGCGCCAGCAGCCCGCGGACAGGGGCAATTGACACTGAAGCTTTCTTT.

This clone was seen once. CDR3 in DNA: TGTGCCAGCAGTTCGGCGGCGGACTCCTACGAGCAGTACTTC. Protein product: CASSSAADSYEQYF. The V call is TRBV27, the J call TRBJ2-7; D unclear. Trimming took off 4 bases at V and 0 bases at J, with 10 bases between the two ends. Germline V lookup: CDR1 MNHEY, CDR2 SMNVEV (reference sequence). There are 14 residues in the CDR3.

This chain joins TRBV13 and TRBJ2-3, with D tentatively TRBD2 (6 bases). The CDR3 extends over 15 amino acids. V was trimmed by 7 bases and J by 2 bases, leaving 16 bases between them. Germline CDR1 reads PRHDT; CDR2 reads FYEKMQ (reference sequence). CDR3 sequence reads: CASTPWGEDTDTQYF. The CDR3 DNA reads as TGTGCCAGCACTCCCTGGGGGGAAGACACAGATACGCAGTATTTT.

This clone turned up a few times. The rearrangement joins TRBV7-2 to TRBJ2-5; 7 bases agree with TRBD1. CDR1 is SGHTA, CDR2 FQGNSA, per germline. J was trimmed by 5 bases and V by 3 bases; bases with no gene match: 3. The CDR3 runs to 13 residues. The CDR3 spells CASSFGQVETQYF. The CDR3 bases are TGTGCCAGCAGCTTCGGACAGGTCGAGACCCAGTACTTC.

This sequence joins TRBV29-1 and TRBJ2-1; maybe TRBD2 (6 bases). The CDR3 runs to 14 residues. CDR1 and CDR2 (germline): SQVTM, ANQGSEA. Between the trimmed V and J ends, which lost 2 bases and 5 bases, there was a span of 13 bases. CDR3 sequence: CSVETGDHHNEQFF. As DNA, the CDR3 is TGCAGCGTTGAAACGGGGGACCACCACAATGAGCAGTTCTTC.

V usage is TRBV28 and J usage is TRBJ1-5; D uncertain. Trimming removed 5 bases from V and 2 bases from J, with 10 bases in between. Germline V gene lookup returns CDR1 MDHEN and CDR2 SYDVKM. The CDR3 loop spans 14 amino acids. Written as DNA, the CDR3 is TGTGCCAGCAGTCCAACCCAGGGCAATCAGCCCCAGCATTTT. Protein: CASSPTQGNQPQHF. Combining the CDR3 with reference TRBV28 and TRBJ1-5 gives the whole variable domain DVKVTQSSRYLVKRTGEKVFLECVQDMDHENMFWYRQDPGLGLRLIYFSYDVKMKEKGDIPEGYSVSREKKERFSLILESASTNQTSMYLCASSPTQGNQPQHFGDGTRLSIL.